This section outlines one T cell receptor beta chain sequence together with its context. The target antigen is unknown. Generated by immunoSEQ multiplex PCR, the TCRdb table keeps only in-frame clones and is missing some. This table has about 110,000 clones, roughly 90% appearing once. These data are taken from a study of T cell responses to AZD1222 COVID-19 vaccine. The CDR3 is 14 residues long. With 3 bases removed from V and 6 bases from J, the gap between germline ends came to 10 bases. Germline CDR1 reads SGHDT; CDR2 reads YYEEEE. General observations from the study: White British donors predominated, females outnumbered males, and clonal diversity was possibly underestimated.

The sequence was collected from an adult who received the AZD1222 COVID-19 vaccine. The rearrangement uses TRBV5-6 and TRBJ1-6, with a weak D call TRBD1 (5 bases). The material was peripheral blood, obtained 28 days after the second AZD1222 dose. The CDR3 loop is CASSWGQGNSPLHF. The CDR3 DNA follows: TGTGCCAGCAGCTGGGGCCAGGGTAATTCACCCCTCCACTTT. Together with reference TRBV5-6 and TRBJ1-6, the CDR3 gives the full variable domain: DAGVTQSPTHLIKTRGQQVTLRCSPKSGHDTVSWYQQALGQGPQFIFQYYEEEERQRGNFPDRFSGHQFPNYSSELNVNALLLGDSALYLCASSWGQGNSPLHFGNGTRLTVT.